The present TCR beta chain was sequenced within a study of OX40 agonist ivuxolimab in advanced cancers. About the research overall: Earlier anti-PD-1, anti-PD-L1 or anti-CTLA-4 therapy was permitted; over 35% had received some.

Germline loops: CDR1 MDHEN, CDR2 SYDVKM. This CDR3 is 17 amino acids long. V was trimmed by 5 bases and J by 2 bases, leaving 22 bases between them. The protocol was immunoSEQ multiplex PCR, while the TCRdb copy is restricted to in-frame clones and leaves out a portion. Among 39,000 or so clones listed, 75% to 90% were seen once. This TCR was recovered from an adult with an advanced solid tumor such as melanoma, head and neck, liver or kidney cancer. The source material was CD4+ or CD8+ T cells sorted from blood, sampled in a trial of the OX40 agonist ivuxolimab. The chain carries TRBV28 and TRBJ2-7; D possibly corresponds to TRBD2 (6 bases). CDR3 amino acids: CASSDVLTGVSAYEQYF. The DNA of the CDR3 is TGTGCCAGCAGTGACGTCTTGACGGGAGTGTCTGCCTACGAGCAGTACTTC.